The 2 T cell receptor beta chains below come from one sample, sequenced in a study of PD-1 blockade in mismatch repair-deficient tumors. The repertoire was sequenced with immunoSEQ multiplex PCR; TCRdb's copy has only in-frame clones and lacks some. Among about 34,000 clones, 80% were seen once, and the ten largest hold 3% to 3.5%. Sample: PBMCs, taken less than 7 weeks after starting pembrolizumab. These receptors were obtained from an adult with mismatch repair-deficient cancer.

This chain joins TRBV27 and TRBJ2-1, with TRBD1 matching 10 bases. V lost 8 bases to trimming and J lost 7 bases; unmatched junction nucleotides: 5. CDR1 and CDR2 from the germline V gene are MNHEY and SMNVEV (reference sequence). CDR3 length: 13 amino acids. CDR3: CASRRTGGNEQFF. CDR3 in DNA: TGTGCCAGCCGGAGGACAGGGGGGAATGAGCAGTTCTTC.

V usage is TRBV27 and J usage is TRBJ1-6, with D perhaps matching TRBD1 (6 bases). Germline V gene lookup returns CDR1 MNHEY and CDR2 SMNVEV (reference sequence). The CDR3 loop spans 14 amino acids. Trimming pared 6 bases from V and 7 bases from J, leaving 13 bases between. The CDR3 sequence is CASSPQGNNSPLHF. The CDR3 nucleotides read TGTGCCAGCAGCCCACAGGGTAACAATTCACCCCTCCACTTT.